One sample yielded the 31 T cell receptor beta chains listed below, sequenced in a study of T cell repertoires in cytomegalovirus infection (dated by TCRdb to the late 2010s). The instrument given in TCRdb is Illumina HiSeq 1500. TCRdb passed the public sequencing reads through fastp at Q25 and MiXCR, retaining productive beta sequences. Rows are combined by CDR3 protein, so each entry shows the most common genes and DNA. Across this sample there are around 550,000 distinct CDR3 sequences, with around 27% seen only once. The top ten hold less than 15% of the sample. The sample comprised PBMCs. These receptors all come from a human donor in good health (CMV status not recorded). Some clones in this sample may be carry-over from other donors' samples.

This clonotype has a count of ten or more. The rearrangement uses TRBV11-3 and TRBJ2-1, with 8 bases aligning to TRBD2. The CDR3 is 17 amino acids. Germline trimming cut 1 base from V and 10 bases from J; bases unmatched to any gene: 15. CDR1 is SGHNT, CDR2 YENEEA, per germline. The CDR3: CASSLGLQTGGVGEQFF. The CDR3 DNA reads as TGTGCCAGCAGCTTAGGGCTCCAGACGGGAGGGGTTGGAGAGCAGTTCTTC. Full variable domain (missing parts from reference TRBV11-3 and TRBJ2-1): EAGVVQSPRYKIIEKKQPVAFWCNPISGHNTLYWYLQNLGQGPELLIRYENEEAVDDSQLPKDRFSAERLKGVDSTLKIQPAELGDSAVYLCASSLGLQTGGVGEQFFGPGTRLTVL.

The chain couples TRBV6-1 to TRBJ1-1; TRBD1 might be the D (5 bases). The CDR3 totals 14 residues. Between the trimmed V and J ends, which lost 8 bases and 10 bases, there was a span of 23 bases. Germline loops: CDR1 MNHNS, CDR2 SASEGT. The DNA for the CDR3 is TGTGCCAGCTTCCCTGGGGGGACGGGGAAAGTAGCTTTCTTT. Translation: CASFPGGTGKVAFF.

Here the CDR3 DNA reads TGTGCCAGCAGCGCAGGATTACTGATGAACACTGAAGCTTTCTTT. Translation: CASSAGLLMNTEAFF. J is TRBJ1-1 and V is TRBV5-6, with unresolved D. V dropped 4 bases and J dropped 0 bases, with 13 bases sitting between them. The CDR3 runs 15 residues. Germline V lookup: CDR1 SGHDT, CDR2 YYEEEE. The full variable domain, rest sourced from reference TRBV5-6 and TRBJ1-1, is DAGVTQSPTHLIKTRGQQVTLRCSPKSGHDTVSWYQQALGQGPQFIFQYYEEEERQRGNFPDRFSGHQFPNYSSELNVNALLLGDSALYLCASSAGLLMNTEAFFGQGTRLTVV.

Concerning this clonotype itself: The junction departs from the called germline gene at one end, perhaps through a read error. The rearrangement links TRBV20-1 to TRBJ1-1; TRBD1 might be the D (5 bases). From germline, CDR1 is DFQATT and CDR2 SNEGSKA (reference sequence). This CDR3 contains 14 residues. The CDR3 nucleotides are TGCAGCGCTATGGAGGGGAGGCTGAACACTGAAGCTTTCTTT. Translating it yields CSAMEGRLNTEAFF.

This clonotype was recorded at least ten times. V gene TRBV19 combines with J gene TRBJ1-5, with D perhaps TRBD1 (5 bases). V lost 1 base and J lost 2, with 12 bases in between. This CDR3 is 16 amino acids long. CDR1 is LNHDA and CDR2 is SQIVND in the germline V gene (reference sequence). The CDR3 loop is CASSIAGTGGNQPQHF. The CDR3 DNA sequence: TGTGCCAGTAGTATAGCCGGGACCGGCGGCAATCAGCCCCAGCATTTT.

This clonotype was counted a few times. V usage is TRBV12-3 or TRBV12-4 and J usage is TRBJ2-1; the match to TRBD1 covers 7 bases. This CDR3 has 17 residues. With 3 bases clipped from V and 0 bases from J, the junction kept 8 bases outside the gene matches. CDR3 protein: CASSFHSGQSSYNEQFF. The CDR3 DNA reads TGTGCCAGCAGTTTCCATTCGGGACAGAGCTCCTACAATGAGCAGTTCTTC.

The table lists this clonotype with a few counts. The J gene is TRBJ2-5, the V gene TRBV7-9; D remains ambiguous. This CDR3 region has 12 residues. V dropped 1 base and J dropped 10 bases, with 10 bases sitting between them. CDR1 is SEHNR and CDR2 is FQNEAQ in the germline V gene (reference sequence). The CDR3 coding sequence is TGTGCCAGCAGCTTAGACTTCCGCAGCCAGTACTTC. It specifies CASSLDFRSQYF.

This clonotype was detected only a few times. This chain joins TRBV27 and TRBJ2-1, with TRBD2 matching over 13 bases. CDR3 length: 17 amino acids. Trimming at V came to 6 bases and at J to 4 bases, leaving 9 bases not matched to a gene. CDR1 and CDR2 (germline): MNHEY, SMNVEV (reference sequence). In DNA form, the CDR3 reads TGTGCCAGCAGCCTACTCCTACTAGCGGGGGGGTACAATGAGCAGTTCTTC. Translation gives CASSLLLLAGGYNEQFF.

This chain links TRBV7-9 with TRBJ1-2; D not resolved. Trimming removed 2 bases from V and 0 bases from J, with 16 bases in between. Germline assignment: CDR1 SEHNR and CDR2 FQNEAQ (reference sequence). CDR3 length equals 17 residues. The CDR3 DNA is TGTGCCAGCAGCTTATTATTCGGCAGTACAACTAACTATGGCTACACCTTC. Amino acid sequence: CASSLLFGSTTNYGYTF.

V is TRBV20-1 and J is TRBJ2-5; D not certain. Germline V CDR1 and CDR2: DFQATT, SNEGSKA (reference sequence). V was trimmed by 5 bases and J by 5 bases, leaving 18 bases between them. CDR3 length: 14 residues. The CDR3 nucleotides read TGCAGTGCTCAAAGTCTACTCCCTCCCGAGACCCAGTACTTC. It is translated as CSAQSLLPPETQYF.

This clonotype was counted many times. The CDR3 nucleotides are TGTGCCAGTAGTGGGGGACAGGGGCTTTCAAACACTGAAGCTTTCTTT. Translation gives CASSGGQGLSNTEAFF. The rearrangement joins TRBV19 to TRBJ1-1; TRBD1 agrees at 10 bases. Germline V gives CDR1 LNHDA, CDR2 SQIVND (reference sequence). V was clipped by 5 bases and J by 2 bases; unmatched bases: 8. The CDR3 spans 16 residues.

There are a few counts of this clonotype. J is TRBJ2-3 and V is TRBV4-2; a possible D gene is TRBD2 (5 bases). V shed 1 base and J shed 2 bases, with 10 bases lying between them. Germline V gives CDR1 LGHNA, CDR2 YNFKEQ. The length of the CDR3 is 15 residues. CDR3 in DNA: TGTGCCAGCAGCCAAGGTAGCGTCCTCACAGATACGCAGTATTTT. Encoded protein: CASSQGSVLTDTQYF.

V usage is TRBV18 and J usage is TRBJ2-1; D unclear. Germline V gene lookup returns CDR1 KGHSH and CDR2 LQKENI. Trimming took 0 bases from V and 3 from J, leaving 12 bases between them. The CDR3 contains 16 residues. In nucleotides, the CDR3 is TGTGCCAGCTCACCACCGGCTGGGAAGGGCTACAATGAGCAGTTCTTC. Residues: CASSPPAGKGYNEQFF.

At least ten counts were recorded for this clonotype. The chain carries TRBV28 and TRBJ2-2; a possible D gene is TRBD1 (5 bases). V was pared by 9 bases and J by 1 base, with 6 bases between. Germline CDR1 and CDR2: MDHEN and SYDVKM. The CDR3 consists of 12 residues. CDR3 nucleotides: TGTGCCAGTACAGGGAACACCGGGGAGCTGTTTTTT. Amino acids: CASTGNTGELFF.

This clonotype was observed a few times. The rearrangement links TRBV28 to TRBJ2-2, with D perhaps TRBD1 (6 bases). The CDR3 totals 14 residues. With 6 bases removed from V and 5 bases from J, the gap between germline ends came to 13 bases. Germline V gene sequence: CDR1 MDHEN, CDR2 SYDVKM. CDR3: CASRTTGSTGELFF. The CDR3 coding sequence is TGTGCCAGCAGGACGACAGGAAGTACCGGGGAGCTGTTTTTT.

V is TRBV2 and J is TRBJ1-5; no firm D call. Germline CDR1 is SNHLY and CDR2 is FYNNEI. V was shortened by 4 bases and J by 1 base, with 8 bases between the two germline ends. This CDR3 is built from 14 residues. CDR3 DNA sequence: TGTGCCAGCAGTGTCTTGAGCAGCAATCAGCCCCAGCATTTT. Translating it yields CASSVLSSNQPQHF.

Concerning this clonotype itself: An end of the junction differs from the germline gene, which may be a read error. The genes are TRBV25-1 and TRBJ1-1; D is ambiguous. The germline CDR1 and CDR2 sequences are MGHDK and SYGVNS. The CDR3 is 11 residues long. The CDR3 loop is CASRVAQKAYF. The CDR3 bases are TGTGCCAGCAGAGTCGCACAGAAAGCTTACTTT.

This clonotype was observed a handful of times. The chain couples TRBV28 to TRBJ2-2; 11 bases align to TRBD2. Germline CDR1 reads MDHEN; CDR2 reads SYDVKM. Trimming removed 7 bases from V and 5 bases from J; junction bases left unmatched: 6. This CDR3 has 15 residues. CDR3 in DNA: TGTGCCAGCACCACTAGCGGGAGATGGACCGGGGAGCTGTTTTTT. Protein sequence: CASTTSGRWTGELFF.

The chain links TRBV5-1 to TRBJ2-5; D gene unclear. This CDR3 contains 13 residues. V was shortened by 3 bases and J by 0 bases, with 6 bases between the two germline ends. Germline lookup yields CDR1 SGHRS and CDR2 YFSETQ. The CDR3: CASSWGNQETQYF. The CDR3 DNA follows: TGCGCCAGCAGCTGGGGAAACCAAGAGACCCAGTACTTC. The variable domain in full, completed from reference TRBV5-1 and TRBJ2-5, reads KAGVTQTPRYLIKTRGQQVTLSCSPISGHRSVSWYQQTPGQGLQFLFEYFSETQRNKGNFPGRFSGRQFSNSRSEMNVSTLELGDSALYLCASSWGNQETQYFGPGTRLLVL.

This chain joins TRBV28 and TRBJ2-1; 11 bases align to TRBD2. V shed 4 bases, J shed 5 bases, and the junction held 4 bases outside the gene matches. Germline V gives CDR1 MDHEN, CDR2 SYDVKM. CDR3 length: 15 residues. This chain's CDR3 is CASSSLLAGDNEQFF. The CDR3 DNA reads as TGTGCCAGCAGTTCTTTACTAGCGGGGGACAATGAGCAGTTCTTC.

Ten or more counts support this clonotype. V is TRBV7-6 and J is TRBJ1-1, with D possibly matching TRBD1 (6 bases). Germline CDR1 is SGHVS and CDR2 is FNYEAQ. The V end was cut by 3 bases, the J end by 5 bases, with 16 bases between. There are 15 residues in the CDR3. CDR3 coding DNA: TGTGCCAGCAGCTTTTACAGGGATCGCGTAACTGAAGCTTTCTTT. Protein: CASSFYRDRVTEAFF.

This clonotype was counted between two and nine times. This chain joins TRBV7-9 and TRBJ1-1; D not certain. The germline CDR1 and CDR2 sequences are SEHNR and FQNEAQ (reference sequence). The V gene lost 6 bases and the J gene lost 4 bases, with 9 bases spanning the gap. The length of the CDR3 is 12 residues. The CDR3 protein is CASRGISTEAFF. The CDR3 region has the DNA TGTGCCAGCAGAGGGATTTCCACTGAAGCTTTCTTT.

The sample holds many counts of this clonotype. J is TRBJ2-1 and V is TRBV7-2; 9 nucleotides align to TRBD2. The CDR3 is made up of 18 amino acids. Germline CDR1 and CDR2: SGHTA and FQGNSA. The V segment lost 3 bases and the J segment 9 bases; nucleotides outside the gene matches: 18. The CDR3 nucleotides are TGTGCCAGCAGCTTCCTACCACCGAATAGCGGGAGAAATGGTGAGCAGTTCTTC. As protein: CASSFLPPNSGRNGEQFF.

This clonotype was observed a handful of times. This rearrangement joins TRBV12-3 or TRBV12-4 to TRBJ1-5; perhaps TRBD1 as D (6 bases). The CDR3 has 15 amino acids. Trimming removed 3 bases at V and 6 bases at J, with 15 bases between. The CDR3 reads CASSFRDTRSQPQHF. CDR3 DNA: TGTGCCAGCAGTTTTCGGGACACTCGCAGTCAGCCCCAGCATTTT.

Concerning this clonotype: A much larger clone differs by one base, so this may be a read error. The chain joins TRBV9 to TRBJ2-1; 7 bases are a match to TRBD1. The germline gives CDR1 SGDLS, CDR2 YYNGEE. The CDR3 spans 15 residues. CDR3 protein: CACSVDGQAGDEQFF. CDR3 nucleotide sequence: TGTGCCTGCAGCGTAGATGGACAGGCGGGCGATGAGCAGTTCTTC. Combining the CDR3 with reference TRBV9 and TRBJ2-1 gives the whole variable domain DSGVTQTPKHLITATGQRVTLRCSPRSGDLSVYWYQQSLDQGLQFLIQYYNGEERAKGNILERFSAQQFPDLHSELNLSSLELGDSALYFCACSVDGQAGDEQFFGPGTRLTVL.

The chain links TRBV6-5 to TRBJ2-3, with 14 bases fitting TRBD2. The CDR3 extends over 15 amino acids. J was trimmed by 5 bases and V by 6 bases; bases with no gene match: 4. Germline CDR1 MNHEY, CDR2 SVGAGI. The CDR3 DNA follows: TGTGCCAGCAGCGACGGACTAGCGGGAGGAGATACGCAGTATTTT. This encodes CASSDGLAGGDTQYF.

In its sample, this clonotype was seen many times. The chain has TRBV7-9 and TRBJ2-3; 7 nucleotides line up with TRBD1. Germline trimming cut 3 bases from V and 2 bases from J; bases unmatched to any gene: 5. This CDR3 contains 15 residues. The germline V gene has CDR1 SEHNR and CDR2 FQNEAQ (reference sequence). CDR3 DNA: TGTGCCAGCAGCTTGGGGACAGCTAACACAGATACGCAGTATTTT. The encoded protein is CASSLGTANTDTQYF.

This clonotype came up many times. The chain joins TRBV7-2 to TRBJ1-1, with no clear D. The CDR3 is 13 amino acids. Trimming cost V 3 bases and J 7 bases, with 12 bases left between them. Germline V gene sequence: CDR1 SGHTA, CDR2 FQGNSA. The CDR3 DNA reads TGTGCCAGCAGCTTGGCAGGCAACCGTGAAGCTTTCTTT. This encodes CASSLAGNREAFF.

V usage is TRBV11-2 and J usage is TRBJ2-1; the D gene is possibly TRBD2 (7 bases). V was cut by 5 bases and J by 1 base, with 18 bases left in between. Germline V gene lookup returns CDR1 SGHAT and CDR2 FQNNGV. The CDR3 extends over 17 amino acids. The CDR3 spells CASSPGGGRGSYNEQFF. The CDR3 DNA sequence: TGTGCCAGCAGCCCAGGTGGGGGGAGGGGGTCCTACAATGAGCAGTTCTTC.

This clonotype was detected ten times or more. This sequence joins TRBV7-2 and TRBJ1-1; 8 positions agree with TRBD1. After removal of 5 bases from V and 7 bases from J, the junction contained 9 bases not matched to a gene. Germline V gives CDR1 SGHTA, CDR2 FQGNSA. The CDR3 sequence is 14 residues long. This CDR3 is CASSPWTGRGEAFF. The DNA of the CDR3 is TGTGCCAGCAGCCCTTGGACAGGGAGGGGTGAAGCTTTCTTT. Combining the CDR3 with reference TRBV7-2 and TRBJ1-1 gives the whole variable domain GAGVSQSPSNKVTEKGKDVELRCDPISGHTALYWYRQSLGQGLEFLIYFQGNSAPDKSGLPSDRFSAERTGGSVSTLTIQRTQQEDSAVYLCASSPWTGRGEAFFGQGTRLTVV.

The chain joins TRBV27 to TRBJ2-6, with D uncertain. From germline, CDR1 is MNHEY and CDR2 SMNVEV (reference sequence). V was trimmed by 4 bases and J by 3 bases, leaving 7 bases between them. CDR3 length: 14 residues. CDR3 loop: CASSSPYGANVLTF. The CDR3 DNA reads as TGTGCCAGCAGTTCACCTTATGGGGCCAACGTCCTGACTTTC.